These 26 T cell receptor beta chains were all obtained from the same sample, sequenced in a study of regulatory dendritic cells for organ transplantation. CFSE-labeled sorted T cells met regulatory or mature dendritic cells for 4 to 6 days. Profiling relied on immunoSEQ multiplex PCR, and the TCRdb table lists in-frame clones only, not all of them. The repertoire holds about 20,000 clones, with approximately 83% as singletons. Which antigens these TCRs recognize remains unknown. The sample was naive CD4+ T cells from blood cultured with regulatory dendritic cells. As for subset: CD45RA+ naive T cells. All receptors come from a human donor in good health.

The V call is TRBV4-3, the J call TRBJ2-5; D may be TRBD1 (6 bases). The end of the DNA fits TRBJ2-7 better, so the J call may be wrong. Germline V gene sequence: CDR1 LGHNA, CDR2 YSLEER. This CDR3 comprises 14 residues. The CDR3 coding sequence is TGCGCCAGCAGCCTGCGCAGGGGATCCTACGAGCAGTACTTC. It yields the protein CASSLRRGSYEQYF.

V and J are TRBV28 and TRBJ2-7, with 11 bases that match TRBD2. V lost 8 bases and J lost 2; bases outside the gene matches: 17. The CDR3 extends over 18 amino acids. Per the germline V gene, CDR1 is MDHEN and CDR2 is SYDVKM. The CDR3 nucleotides are TGTGCCAGCCATACTAGCGGGAGAGAGAGGGGGGGCCCCTACGAGCAGTACTTC. Its translation is CASHTSGRERGGPYEQYF. The full variable domain, completed using reference TRBV28 and TRBJ2-7, is DVKVTQSSRYLVKRTGEKVFLECVQDMDHENMFWYRQDPGLGLRLIYFSYDVKMKEKGDIPEGYSVSREKKERFSLILESASTNQTSMYLCASHTSGRERGGPYEQYFGPGTRLTVT.

The J gene is TRBJ1-4, the V gene TRBV2; D gene ambiguous. From germline, CDR1 is SNHLY and CDR2 FYNNEI. With 2 bases removed from V and 8 bases from J, the gap between germline ends came to 15 bases. This CDR3 is built from 15 residues. CDR3 nucleotide sequence: TGTGCCAGCAGTGAACCCACCCCAGTTAGAGAAAAACTGTTTTTT. Residues: CASSEPTPVREKLFF.

A single count supports this clone. This chain joins TRBV27 and TRBJ1-5, with 8 bases that match TRBD1. The V segment lost 4 bases and the J segment 7 bases; nucleotides outside the gene matches: 6. From germline, CDR1 is MNHEY and CDR2 SMNVEV (reference sequence). This CDR3 is built from 14 residues. The CDR3, as DNA: TGTGCCAGCAGTTCCTCTCAGGGGGCCCAGCCCCAGCATTTT. Its protein is CASSSSQGAQPQHF.

This chain joins TRBV19 and TRBJ1-5; tentative D call: TRBD1 (5 bases). Germline loops: CDR1 LNHDA, CDR2 SQIVND (reference sequence). The CDR3 runs to 14 residues. Trimming left V 9 bases short and J 0 bases short, with 12 bases between. The chain's CDR3 is CASREQNSNQPQHF. The CDR3 DNA sequence: TGTGCCAGCAGGGAACAGAATAGCAATCAGCCCCAGCATTTT.

The chain links TRBV5-8 to TRBJ1-1; D is perhaps TRBD1 (5 bases). With 5 bases removed from V and 0 bases from J, the gap between germline ends came to 17 bases. Germline lookup yields CDR1 SGHTS and CDR2 YDEGEE. The CDR3 totals 16 residues. The CDR3 reads CASRSSGFTMNTEAFF. The CDR3 DNA reads as TGTGCCAGCAGATCTTCAGGGTTTACCATGAACACTGAAGCTTTCTTT.

CDR3 nucleotides: TGTGCCAGCAGCCATGCTGGACAGAAGATCCAGCCCCAGCATTTT. Its translation is CASSHAGQKIQPQHF. V is TRBV4-2 and J is TRBJ1-5; D might be TRBD1 (6 bases). Germline loops: CDR1 LGHNA, CDR2 YNFKEQ. There are 15 residues in the CDR3. V gave up 3 bases and J gave up 7 bases, with 16 bases separating them.

This chain links TRBV6-1 with TRBJ1-2; 7 bases map to TRBD1. Trimming at V came to 6 bases and at J to 4 bases, leaving 5 bases not matched to a gene. CDR3 length: 13 residues. Germline CDR1 reads MNHNS; CDR2 reads SASEGT. The CDR3 nucleotides read TGTGCCAGCAGCGCAGGGGGTAGCTATGGCTACACCTTC. It encodes CASSAGGSYGYTF.

CDR3 sequence reads: CASSQTAYYEQYF. The CDR3 nucleotides read TGTGCCAGCAGCCAGACAGCTTACTACGAGCAGTACTTC. The chain is built from TRBV2 and TRBJ2-7; D possibly corresponds to TRBD1 (5 bases). The CDR3 covers 13 residues. Germline values: CDR1 SNHLY, CDR2 FYNNEI. V lost 6 bases to trimming and J lost 3 bases, with 12 bases between them. The variable domain in full, completed from reference TRBV2 and TRBJ2-7, reads EPEVTQTPSHQVTQMGQEVILRCVPISNHLYFYWYRQILGQKVEFLVSFYNNEISEKSEIFDDQFSVERPDGSNFTLKIRSTKLEDSAMYFCASSQTAYYEQYFGPGTRLTVT.

This clone was observed a handful of times. J is TRBJ2-2 and V is TRBV14; 10 bases are a match to TRBD2. The CDR3 sequence is 17 residues long. Germline V gene lookup returns CDR1 SGHDN and CDR2 FVKESK. With V trimmed by 1 base and J by 0 bases, 2 bases remained unmatched. CDR3 nucleotides: TGTGCCAGCAGCCAAGCTAGCGGGAGCGCGAACACCGGGGAGCTGTTTTTT. Amino acid sequence: CASSQASGSANTGELFF.

The chain employs TRBV18 and TRBJ1-2, with a tentative D call TRBD1 (6 bases). Germline-derived CDR1 and CDR2 are KGHSH and LQKENI. V lost 1 base to trimming and J lost 6 bases, with 18 bases between them. This CDR3 has 16 amino acids. CDR3 DNA sequence: TGTGCCAGCTCACCACTCCAGTCGGAGCCAGGGGATGGCTACACCTTC. The encoded protein is CASSPLQSEPGDGYTF.

The chain joins TRBV5-5 to TRBJ1-1; D is possibly TRBD1 (6 bases). This CDR3 comprises 16 residues. The V end lost 2 bases, the J end lost 4 bases, and 18 bases lay between the germline ends. Germline CDR1 and CDR2: SGHKS and YYEKEE (reference sequence). The CDR3 bases are TGTGCCAGCAGCTTAATACCCAGGGGAAAGAGCACTGAAGCTTTCTTT. Its translation is CASSLIPRGKSTEAFF.

This clone was seen more than once but under ten times. The chain has TRBV18 and TRBJ1-6, with D possibly being TRBD1 (5 bases). The CDR3 contains 14 residues. Germline V gene lookup returns CDR1 KGHSH and CDR2 LQKENI. V was shortened by 3 bases and J by 3 bases, with 6 bases between the two germline ends. CDR3 coding DNA: TGTGCCAGCTCACCGGGGGGCTATAATTCACCCCTCCACTTT. It specifies CASSPGGYNSPLHF.

V and J are TRBV5-5 and TRBJ2-7; 8 bases line up with TRBD1. CDR1 and CDR2 from the germline V gene are SGHKS and YYEKEE (reference sequence). V lost 4 bases, J lost 6 bases, and 6 bases stayed unmatched. This CDR3 is built from 13 residues. The CDR3 DNA sequence: TGTGCCAGCAGCCGCGCAACAGGGGGCGAGCAGTACTTC. This codes for CASSRATGGEQYF.

The rearrangement links TRBV5-4 to TRBJ2-6, with D maybe TRBD1 (7 bases). CDR1 SGHNT and CDR2 YYREEE come from the germline V gene (reference sequence). This CDR3 contains 16 residues. V lost 4 bases to trimming and J lost 0 bases, with 11 bases between them. The CDR3 reads CASSPGGGSGANVLTF. CDR3 nucleotide sequence: TGTGCCAGCAGCCCAGGGGGAGGCTCTGGGGCCAACGTCCTGACTTTC.

By share of the sample, this clone is medium-sized (0.01 to 0.1%). The chain employs TRBV30 and TRBJ1-6, with 9 bases identical to TRBD1. Unmatched junction bases numbered 6, after V lost 5 bases and J lost 7 bases. CDR1 GTSNPN and CDR2 SVGIG come from the germline V gene (reference sequence). The CDR3 spans 14 residues. The DNA for the CDR3 is TGTGCCTGGGGCAGAGGACAGGGGAATTCACCCCTCCACTTT. Translation: CAWGRGQGNSPLHF.

The V and J genes are TRBV6-1 and TRBJ1-1, with D perhaps TRBD1 (5 bases). Per germline, CDR1 MNHNS and CDR2 SASEGT. The CDR3 contains 12 residues. V lost 6 bases and J lost 13, with 18 bases in between. CDR3 coding DNA: TGTGCCAGCAGCGGCTCCGGACAAACAGGTTTCTTT. This encodes CASSGSGQTGFF.

This clone was observed a few times. The chain links TRBV7-9 to TRBJ1-4; 10 positions agree with TRBD1. This CDR3 has 16 amino acids. Looked up from germline, CDR1 is SEHNR and CDR2 is FQNEAQ (reference sequence). With V trimmed by 1 base and J by 5 bases, 4 bases remained unmatched. The CDR3 loop reads CASSLGDRGRNEKLFF. CDR3 nucleotides: TGTGCCAGCAGCTTAGGGGACAGGGGCCGGAATGAAAAACTGTTTTTT.

The rearrangement joins TRBV2 to TRBJ2-3; D not certain. V lost 3 bases, J lost 6 bases, and 13 bases lay in between. Germline V lookup: CDR1 SNHLY, CDR2 FYNNEI. This CDR3 is built from 14 residues. The CDR3 DNA reads as TGTGCCAGCAGTGATTTGGCCCGGCGGGATACGCAGTATTTT. Amino acids: CASSDLARRDTQYF.

V gene TRBV12-5 combines with J gene TRBJ1-1; TRBD1 might be the D (5 bases). Trimming removed 0 bases from V and 1 base from J, with 12 bases in between. The CDR3 consists of 16 residues. Germline values: CDR1 LGHNT, CDR2 FRNRAP. CDR3 residues: CASGLVRGGWNTEAFF. DNA of the CDR3: TGTGCTAGTGGTTTGGTACGGGGGGGGTGGAACACTGAAGCTTTCTTT.

The chain is built from TRBV7-9 and TRBJ2-7; D possibly matches TRBD1 or TRBD2 (5 bases each). The CDR3 loop spans 16 amino acids. Trimming stripped 5 bases from V and 2 bases from J, with 19 bases between. In germline, CDR1 is SEHNR, CDR2 FQNEAQ (reference sequence). The CDR3 sequence: CASSPGSPGPAYEQYF. As DNA, the CDR3 is TGTGCCAGCAGCCCCGGCAGCCCGGGGCCCGCCTACGAGCAGTACTTC.

The chain couples TRBV27 to TRBJ1-6; D perhaps matches TRBD1 (5 bases). Germline V CDR1 and CDR2: MNHEY, SMNVEV (reference sequence). The CDR3 loop spans 15 amino acids. V lost 5 bases and J lost 7, with 15 bases in between. CDR3 amino acids: CASSPGDRGNSPLHF. The CDR3, as DNA: TGTGCCAGCAGTCCCGGGGACCGTGGAAATTCACCCCTCCACTTT.

The chain combines TRBV4-2 with TRBJ2-3; possibly TRBD1 or TRBD2 for D (6 bases each). The V and J ends lost 2 bases and 2 bases respectively, with 11 bases between them. This CDR3 is 15 amino acids long. Germline loops: CDR1 LGHNA, CDR2 YNFKEQ. In DNA, the CDR3 is TGTGCCAGCAGCCAAACGGGGGCTTCCACAGATACGCAGTATTTT. The encoded protein is CASSQTGASTDTQYF.

This clone was detected a few times. The junction and the germline gene differ at one end; a read error may be behind it. The chain carries TRBV4-2 and TRBJ1-1, with 8 nucleotides matching TRBD1. This CDR3 has 13 amino acids. Germline V CDR1 and CDR2: LGHNA, YNFKEQ. CDR3 loop: CASSKDRGTEAFF. In nucleotides, the CDR3 is TGTGCCAGCAGCAAAGACAGGGGCACTGAAGCTTTCTTT.

The gene calls are TRBV2 and TRBJ1-4; no definite D call. The CDR3 runs 14 residues. Between the trimmed V and J ends, which lost 4 bases and 5 bases, there was a span of 11 bases. Germline V CDR1 and CDR2: SNHLY, FYNNEI. Here the CDR3 reads CASSVEGVNEKLFF. CDR3 bases: TGTGCCAGCAGTGTCGAGGGAGTGAATGAAAAACTGTTTTTT.

This clone was found once. This sequence joins TRBV6-5 and TRBJ1-5, with D unresolved. With 6 bases removed from V and 6 bases from J, the gap between germline ends came to 12 bases. The CDR3 length is 13 residues. The germline CDR1 and CDR2 sequences are MNHEY and SVGAGI. The CDR3 spells CASRLTPFQPQHF. As DNA, the CDR3 is TGTGCCAGCAGACTTACCCCTTTTCAGCCCCAGCATTTT.